Listed below are T cell receptor beta chains from one sample, sequenced in a study of blood T cell repertoires in COVID-19. The assay was immunoSEQ multiplex PCR, and TCRdb's table has in-frame clones only and misses some. The sample records about 45,000 clones, 85% being singletons. The source material was peripheral blood. The receptors originated from a man between 45 and 60 years old with active COVID-19. Each CDR3 is given with its conserved first and last residue. Fields, in order: D gene, V gene, J gene, CDR3 protein, CDR3 DNA. A D gene is named only where the DNA matches it firmly.

d_gene: -
v_gene: TRBV6-5
j_gene: TRBJ2-3
CDR3aa: CASTLRESGTDTQYF
CDR3nt: TGTGCCAGCACCCTCCGGGAGTCGGGTACAGATACGCAGTATTTT

d_gene: -
v_gene: TRBV2
j_gene: TRBJ2-5
CDR3aa: CASTPDSNQETQYF
CDR3nt: TGTGCCAGCACCCCAGACAGTAACCAAGAGACCCAGTACTTC

d_gene: -
v_gene: TRBV19
j_gene: TRBJ1-1
CDR3aa: CASSLRDNPTAFF
CDR3nt: TGTGCCAGTAGTCTTAGGGACAACCCGACAGCTTTCTTT

d_gene: TRBD2
v_gene: TRBV13
j_gene: TRBJ2-7
CDR3aa: CASSLQGGAYEQYF
CDR3nt: TGTGCCAGCAGCTTGCAGGGAGGGGCCTACGAGCAGTACTTC

d_gene: -
v_gene: TRBV19
j_gene: TRBJ1-4
CDR3aa: CASRDRSTNEKLFF
CDR3nt: TGTGCCAGTAGGGACAGATCAACTAATGAAAAACTGTTTTTT

d_gene: -
v_gene: TRBV7-2
j_gene: TRBJ1-1
CDR3aa: CASSAADSYTEAFF
CDR3nt: TGTGCCAGCAGCGCCGCGGACAGCTACACTGAAGCTTTCTTT

d_gene: -
v_gene: TRBV7-8
j_gene: TRBJ2-2
CDR3aa: CASSRGSGFGGELFF
CDR3nt: TGTGCCAGCAGCCGAGGATCGGGTTTTGGCGGGGAGCTGTTTTTT

d_gene: -
v_gene: TRBV18
j_gene: TRBJ2-5
CDR3aa: CASSPLAGARETQYF
CDR3nt: TGTGCCAGCTCACCACTGGCGGGGGCCCGGGAGACCCAGTACTTC

d_gene: -
v_gene: TRBV27
j_gene: TRBJ1-4
CDR3aa: CASRGLGTPINEKLFF
CDR3nt: TGTGCCAGCAGGGGGCTCGGGACACCAATTAATGAAAAACTGTTTTTT

d_gene: TRBD2
v_gene: TRBV7-7
j_gene: TRBJ2-5
CDR3aa: CASSQTLAGSQETQYF
CDR3nt: TGTGCTAGCAGCCAGACACTAGCGGGTAGCCAAGAGACCCAGTACTTC